Presented here are 25 T cell receptor beta chains from one specimen sequenced in a study of cytomegalovirus exposure and HLA in healthy donors (dated by TCRdb to about 2017). The protocol used for the library was the immunoSEQ multiplex PCR assay. For the multiplex PCR, a mixture combining 60 forward primers for TCR Vbeta segments and 13 reverse primers for TCR Jbeta segments was used. TCRdb limited this immuneACCESS table to in-frame rearrangements with V and J called. A share of clones is missing; checked studies link under half to unresolved V genes, and the rest is unexplained. Within this sample are over 150,000 clones, with roughly 79% of them counted one time only. The top ten clones comprise 2.5% to 3.5% of the sample. Sequenced material: PBMCs. These receptors were taken from a woman aged 45-65 years in good health and CMV-seropositive.

This clone has more than one count but fewer than ten. The likely explanation is a read error, given a far larger clone one base away. The chain recombines TRBV4-2 with TRBJ2-7; TRBD2 matches at 10 bases. With the DNA end fitting TRBJ2-1 better, the J assignment may be wrong. Germline loops: CDR1 LGHNA, CDR2 YNFKEQ. This CDR3 has 16 amino acids. DNA of the CDR3: TGTGCCAGCAGCCAAGAATTCCTAGCGGGAGCCTACGAGCAGTTCTTC. Protein: CASSQEFLAGAYEQFF.

This clone appeared a few times. This rearrangement joins TRBV7-3 to TRBJ2-1, with TRBD2 matching 8 bases. V lost 1 base and J lost 6; bases outside the gene matches: 8. CDR1 is SGHTA, CDR2 FQGTGA, per germline. This CDR3 spans 16 amino acids. CDR3 coding DNA: TGTGCCAGCAGCTTAAACCGGGAGGGCCGGGCCAATGAGCAGTTCTTC. This sequence encodes CASSLNREGRANEQFF.

The V gene is TRBV7-2, the J gene TRBJ1-2, with 9 bases that match TRBD1. V shed 5 bases, J shed 4 bases, and the junction held 5 bases outside the gene matches. This CDR3 contains 14 residues. Germline CDR1 SGHTA, CDR2 FQGNSA. CDR3 loop: CASSTTTGGYGYTF. The DNA of the CDR3 is TGTGCCAGCAGCACAACGACAGGGGGCTATGGCTACACCTTC.

The chain couples TRBV18 to TRBJ1-2; D is unresolved. V was cut by 4 bases and J by 4 bases, with 19 bases left in between. The V gene's germline CDR1 is KGHSH and CDR2 LQKENI. The CDR3 sequence is 16 residues long. In DNA form, the CDR3 reads TGTGCCAGCTCACACGGAGCTACTACCTCCTCCTATGGCTACACCTTC. Amino acid sequence: CASSHGATTSSYGYTF.

This clone was recorded only once. V gene TRBV7-2 combines with J gene TRBJ2-1; D possibly corresponds to TRBD2 (6 bases). V lost 6 bases and J lost 4, with 13 bases in between. The CDR3 is 14 residues long. Germline assignment: CDR1 SGHTA and CDR2 FQGNSA. CDR3 coding DNA: TGTGCCAGCAGTACCGGACTAAAATACAATGAGCAGTTCTTC. It translates to CASSTGLKYNEQFF.

The V and J genes are TRBV7-2 and TRBJ2-3; perhaps TRBD2 as D (6 bases). With 1 base removed from V and 1 base from J, the gap between germline ends came to 9 bases. Germline CDR1 reads SGHTA; CDR2 reads FQGNSA. There are 15 residues in the CDR3. In DNA form, the CDR3 reads TGTGCCAGCAGCTTAGTAGGAGGGGGCACAGATACGCAGTATTTT. Translated, it gives CASSLVGGGTDTQYF.

The genes are TRBV7-3 and TRBJ2-4, with 16 bases matching TRBD2. Trimming removed 5 bases from V and 5 bases from J; junction bases left unmatched: 3. Germline V gene data show CDR1 as SGHTA and CDR2 as FQGTGA. The CDR3 runs 16 residues. Written as DNA, the CDR3 is TGTGCCAGCAGCCCCGGGACTAGCGGGAGGGAAAACATTCAGTACTTC. It codes for CASSPGTSGRENIQYF.

The V and J genes are TRBV9 and TRBJ2-1; D possibly corresponds to TRBD2 (6 bases). The CDR3 covers 14 residues. The V end lost 4 bases, the J end lost 6 bases, and 14 bases lay between the germline ends. Per germline, CDR1 SGDLS and CDR2 YYNGEE. CDR3 nucleotides: TGTGCCAGCAGCCAGGAGGCGGGAACCAATGAGCAGTTCTTC. Amino acid sequence: CASSQEAGTNEQFF.

As regards this clone: Other DNA sequences in this specimen translate into the identical CDR3. The chain couples TRBV29-1 to TRBJ2-7; 11 bases are a match to TRBD1. The trim removed 1 base at V and 5 bases at J, leaving 4 bases unmatched. From germline, CDR1 is SQVTM and CDR2 ANQGSEA. The CDR3 extends over 14 amino acids. DNA for the CDR3: TGCAGCGTTGAAGGAGGACAGGGGGCCAACGAGCAGTACTTC. This sequence encodes CSVEGGQGANEQYF.

The V gene is TRBV2, the J gene TRBJ2-1; perhaps TRBD2 as D (5 bases). This CDR3 contains 12 residues. From germline, CDR1 is SNHLY and CDR2 FYNNEI. Deletions cut 7 bases from V and 10 bases from J, with 14 bases between. Here the CDR3 reads CASNQEEGEQFF. DNA of the CDR3: TGTGCCAGCAATCAGGAGGAAGGAGAGCAGTTCTTC.

This clone was observed a handful of times. The chain couples TRBV2 to TRBJ1-2, with D unresolved. This CDR3 region has 15 residues. CDR1 is SNHLY, CDR2 FYNNEI, per germline. The V and J ends lost 5 bases and 2 bases respectively, with 15 bases between them. As DNA, the CDR3 is TGTGCCAGCAGTCAAGGAACAGCCCTCAACTATGGCTACACCTTC. This codes for CASSQGTALNYGYTF.

The J gene is TRBJ2-5, the V gene TRBV4-3; TRBD2 matches 8 bases. This CDR3 is 17 amino acids long. Germline-derived CDR1 and CDR2 are LGHNA and YSLEER. V trimming: 0 bases; J trimming: 5 bases; junction bases outside the gene matches: 11. CDR3 amino acids: CASSQDPPGGGWETQYF. In DNA form, the CDR3 reads TGCGCCAGCAGCCAAGACCCCCCCGGGGGGGGGTGGGAGACCCAGTACTTC.

The chain is built from TRBV10-1 and TRBJ2-1; 10 nucleotides align to TRBD2. Germline V gives CDR1 WNHNN, CDR2 SYGVQD (reference sequence). The CDR3 has 15 amino acids. Trimming took 4 bases from V and 6 from J; bases not matched to a gene: 6. The CDR3 loop reads CASSVASGGPNEQFF. Here the CDR3 DNA reads TGCGCCAGCAGTGTGGCTAGCGGGGGCCCCAATGAGCAGTTCTTC.

The chain recombines TRBV9 with TRBJ1-2; 10 bases agree with TRBD1. The germline V gene encodes CDR1 SGDLS and CDR2 YYNGEE. The CDR3 extends over 17 amino acids. V shed 0 bases and J 6 bases; nucleotides not matched to a gene: 11. The CDR3 nucleotides read TGTGCCAGCAGCGTAGACGCCCGTGACAGGGGGCCAGATGGCTACACCTTC. Translated: CASSVDARDRGPDGYTF.

This clone has only a few counts. The V call is TRBV5-1, the J call TRBJ1-5; 7 positions agree with TRBD1. CDR3 length equals 15 residues. The germline V gene has CDR1 SGHRS and CDR2 YFSETQ. V lost 4 bases and J lost 0; bases outside the gene matches: 4. CDR3 protein: CASSQAGGSNQPQHF. For the CDR3, the DNA is TGCGCCAGCAGCCAAGCAGGGGGTAGCAATCAGCCCCAGCATTTT.

This clone was observed a handful of times. V is TRBV30 and J is TRBJ2-1; TRBD2 might be the D (5 bases). The CDR3 has 12 amino acids. Per germline, CDR1 GTSNPN and CDR2 SVGIG (reference sequence). The germline V and J ends were trimmed by 0 bases and 13 bases, with 13 bases remaining between them. CDR3 residues: CAWSVRRGPQFF. As DNA, the CDR3 is TGTGCCTGGAGTGTACGGCGAGGGCCACAGTTCTTC.

This sequence joins TRBV19 and TRBJ1-2; D unclear. Germline CDR1 LNHDA, CDR2 SQIVND (reference sequence). V was pared by 4 bases and J by 4 bases, with 13 bases between. CDR3 size: 14 residues. The CDR3 loop is CASSTRGGRYGYTF. The DNA of the CDR3 is TGTGCCAGTAGTACCCGGGGAGGGCGCTATGGCTACACCTTC.

This clone was seen a handful of times. The chain recombines TRBV7-2 with TRBJ2-2, with D possibly matching TRBD1 (5 bases). The length of the CDR3 is 15 residues. Trimming cost V 2 bases and J 2 bases, with 9 bases left between them. The V gene's germline CDR1 is SGHTA and CDR2 FQGNSA. DNA for the CDR3: TGTGCCAGCAGCTTACAGGGCGTCAACACCGGGGAGCTGTTTTTT. It yields the protein CASSLQGVNTGELFF.

This clone was seen once. The J gene is TRBJ1-2, the V gene TRBV5-4; TRBD1 aligns across 9 bases. V lost 2 bases and J lost 6; bases outside the gene matches: 8. The germline V gene has CDR1 SGHNT and CDR2 YYREEE (reference sequence). The CDR3 covers 15 residues. The CDR3 region is CASSLPGTGRDGYTF. Written as DNA, the CDR3 is TGTGCCAGCAGCTTACCCGGGACAGGGAGGGATGGCTACACCTTC. Drawing the rest from reference TRBV5-4 and TRBJ1-2, the complete variable domain is ETGVTQSPTHLIKTRGQQVTLRCSSQSGHNTVSWYQQALGQGPQFIFQYYREEENGRGNFPPRFSGLQFPNYSSELNVNALELDDSALYLCASSLPGTGRDGYTFGSGTRLTVV.

This chain connects TRBV5-1 to TRBJ2-1; TRBD2 agrees at 9 bases. With 0 bases clipped from V and 6 bases from J, the junction kept 4 bases outside the gene matches. CDR1 is SGHRS and CDR2 is YFSETQ in the germline V gene. The CDR3 loop spans 15 amino acids. This chain's CDR3 is CASSLALAGINEQFF. The CDR3 DNA is TGCGCCAGCAGCTTGGCACTAGCGGGTATCAATGAGCAGTTCTTC.

V and J are TRBV19 and TRBJ1-2; 8 bases fit TRBD1. The J segment lost 0 bases and the V segment lost 6 bases, leaving 12 bases of the junction unmatched. This CDR3 is 17 amino acids long. From germline, CDR1 is LNHDA and CDR2 SQIVND (reference sequence). CDR3 residues: CASSLTGTGATNYGYTF. The DNA for the CDR3 is TGTGCCAGTAGCCTCACCGGGACAGGTGCTACTAACTATGGCTACACCTTC. Looking up the rest from reference TRBV19 and TRBJ1-2 gives the full variable domain: DGGITQSPKYLFRKEGQNVTLSCEQNLNHDAMYWYRQDPGQGLRLIYYSQIVNDFQKGDIAEGYSVSREKKESFPLTVTSAQKNPTAFYLCASSLTGTGATNYGYTFGSGTRLTVV.

The V gene is TRBV2, the J gene TRBJ2-3; D uncertain. Germline assignment: CDR1 SNHLY and CDR2 FYNNEI. V was pared by 2 bases and J by 4 bases, with 13 bases between. This CDR3 region has 15 residues. The CDR3 spells CASSERKIRADTQYF. The CDR3, as DNA: TGTGCCAGCAGTGAACGGAAAATCCGGGCAGATACGCAGTATTTT.

The chain recombines TRBV7-2 with TRBJ1-5, with a possible D match to TRBD1 (5 bases). Germline CDR1 and CDR2: SGHTA and FQGNSA. The CDR3 has 15 residues. V shed 2 bases and J shed 8 bases, with 16 bases lying between them. CDR3 sequence (DNA): TGTGCCAGCAGCTTAAGAGGTGACAGCCTAAAGCCCCAGCATTTT. Translation gives CASSLRGDSLKPQHF.

This chain joins TRBV7-8 and TRBJ2-6, with D possibly TRBD1 on 6 matching bases. The V end was cut by 6 bases, the J end by 0 bases, with 27 bases between. Germline CDR1 reads SGHVS; CDR2 reads FQNEAQ. The CDR3 is 21 residues long. The CDR3 loop reads CASSPRTDPIPSFSGANVLTF. The CDR3 bases are TGTGCCAGCAGTCCCCGGACAGACCCGATCCCTTCTTTCTCTGGGGCCAACGTCCTGACTTTC.

This clone was counted once. This sequence joins TRBV4-3 and TRBJ1-2, with 8 bases lining up with TRBD1. The CDR3 covers 16 residues. From germline, CDR1 is LGHNA and CDR2 YSLEER. J was trimmed by 8 bases and V by 1 base; bases with no gene match: 12. CDR3 sequence: CASSQVNGQGAEGYTF. CDR3 DNA sequence: TGCGCCAGCAGCCAAGTTAATGGGCAGGGGGCAGAAGGCTACACCTTC.